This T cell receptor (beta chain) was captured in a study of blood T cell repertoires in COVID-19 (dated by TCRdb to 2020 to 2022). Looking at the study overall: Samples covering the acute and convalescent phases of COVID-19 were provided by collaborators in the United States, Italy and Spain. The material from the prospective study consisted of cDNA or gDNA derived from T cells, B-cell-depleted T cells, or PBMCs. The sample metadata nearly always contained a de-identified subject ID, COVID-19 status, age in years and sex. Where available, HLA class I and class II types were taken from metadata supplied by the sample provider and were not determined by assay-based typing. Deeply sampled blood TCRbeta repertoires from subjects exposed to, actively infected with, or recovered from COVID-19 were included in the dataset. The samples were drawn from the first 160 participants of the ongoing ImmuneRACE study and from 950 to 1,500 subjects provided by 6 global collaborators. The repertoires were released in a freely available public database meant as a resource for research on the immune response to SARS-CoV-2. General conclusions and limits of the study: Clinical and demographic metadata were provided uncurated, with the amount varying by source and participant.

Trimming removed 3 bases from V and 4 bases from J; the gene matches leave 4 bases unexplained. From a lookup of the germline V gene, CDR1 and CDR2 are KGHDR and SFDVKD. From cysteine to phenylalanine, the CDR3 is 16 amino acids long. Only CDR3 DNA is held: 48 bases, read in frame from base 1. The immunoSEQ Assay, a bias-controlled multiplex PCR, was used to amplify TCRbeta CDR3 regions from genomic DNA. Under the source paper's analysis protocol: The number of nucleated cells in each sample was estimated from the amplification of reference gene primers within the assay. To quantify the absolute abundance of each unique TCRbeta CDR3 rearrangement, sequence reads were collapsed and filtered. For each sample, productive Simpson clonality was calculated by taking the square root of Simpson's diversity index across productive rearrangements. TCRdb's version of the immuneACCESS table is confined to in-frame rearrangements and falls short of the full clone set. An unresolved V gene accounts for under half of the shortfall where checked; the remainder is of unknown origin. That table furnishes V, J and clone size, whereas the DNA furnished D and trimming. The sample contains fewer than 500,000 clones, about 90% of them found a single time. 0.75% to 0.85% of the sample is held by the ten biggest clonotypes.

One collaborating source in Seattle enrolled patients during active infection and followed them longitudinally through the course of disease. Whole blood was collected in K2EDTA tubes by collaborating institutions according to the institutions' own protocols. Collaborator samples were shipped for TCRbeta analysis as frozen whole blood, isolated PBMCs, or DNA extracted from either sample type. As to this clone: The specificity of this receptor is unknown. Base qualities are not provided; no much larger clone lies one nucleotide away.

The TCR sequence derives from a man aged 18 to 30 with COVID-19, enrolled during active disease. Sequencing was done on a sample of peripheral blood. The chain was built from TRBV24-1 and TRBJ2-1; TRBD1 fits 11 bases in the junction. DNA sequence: TGTGCCACCAGTGATAAGGGACAGGGGGGGTACAATGAGCAGTTCTTC. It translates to CATSDKGQGGYNEQFF.